The 9 T cell receptor beta chains below come from one sample, sequenced in a study of beta chain features in type 1 diabetes. The authors reverse transcribed all of the isolated RNA, so sequencing captured expressed TCRB transcripts. Sequencing used immunoSEQ multiplex PCR; TCRdb keeps in-frame clones, though not all of them. This sample has nearly 350,000 clones; approximately 8% occur once, and the top ten carry 0.44%. Material for sequencing was central memory CD4+ T cells from blood. Receptors were obtained from a woman aged 18-30 years in good health.

This clone has just a few counts. V is TRBV5-8 and J is TRBJ1-5; no reliable D call. Germline V gene lookup returns CDR1 SGHTS and CDR2 YDEGEE. Trimming took off 1 base at V and 4 bases at J, with 3 bases between the two ends. The CDR3 covers 12 residues. In DNA form, the CDR3 reads TGTGCCAGCAGCTTGAGGAATCAGCCCCAGCATTTT. Translation gives CASSLRNQPQHF.

The chain couples TRBV6-5 to TRBJ2-7, with 7 bases lining up with TRBD1. Per the germline V gene, CDR1 is MNHEY and CDR2 is SVGAGI. This CDR3 comprises 13 residues. Trimming cost V 10 bases and J 0 bases; bases outside gene matches: 6. The CDR3 bases are TGTGCCACCCGCAGGGGGAGCTCCTACGAGCAGTACTTC. Translation: CATRRGSSYEQYF.

The rearrangement links TRBV4-2 to TRBJ2-7; maybe TRBD1 (6 bases). V gave up 0 bases and J gave up 5 bases, with 20 bases separating them. The CDR3 is 17 amino acids. Germline V gene sequence: CDR1 LGHNA, CDR2 YNFKEQ. CDR3 nucleotides: TGTGCCAGCAGCCAAGAAGGCTCCGGGACACCCCTGGACGAGCAGTACTTC. Translated, it gives CASSQEGSGTPLDEQYF.

This clone was counted between two and nine times. The chain joins TRBV5-1 to TRBJ2-6; 7 bases are a match to TRBD1. Germline V CDR1 and CDR2: SGHRS, YFSETQ. This CDR3 spans 15 amino acids. The ends lost 4 bases at V and 4 bases at J; junction bases unmatched: 5. This CDR3 reads CASSQGTAGANVLTF. DNA for the CDR3: TGCGCCAGCAGCCAGGGGACAGCCGGGGCCAACGTCCTGACTTTC.

J is TRBJ1-1 and V is TRBV5-1; D is ambiguous. The CDR3 length is 15 residues. Germline assignment: CDR1 SGHRS and CDR2 YFSETQ. Trimming stripped 4 bases from V and 5 bases from J, with 18 bases between. DNA of the CDR3: TGCGCCAGCAGCCCCCGGGAGGGAGGAAGGACTGAAGCTTTCTTT. It is translated as CASSPREGGRTEAFF.

This clone turned up a few times. The V gene is TRBV5-6, the J gene TRBJ2-7, with 7 bases matching TRBD1. The germline CDR1 and CDR2 sequences are SGHDT and YYEEEE. This CDR3 spans 13 amino acids. Trimming took 2 bases from V and 9 from J; bases not matched to a gene: 8. In DNA, the CDR3 is TGTGCCAGCAGCTTCTTAACAGGGGCCTCGCAGTACTTC. This encodes CASSFLTGASQYF.

Only a few counts were recorded for this clone. V is TRBV11-2 and J is TRBJ2-7, with 15 bases fitting TRBD2. Germline CDR1 SGHAT, CDR2 FQNNGV. CDR3 length: 16 residues. V was clipped by 5 bases and J by 5 bases; unmatched bases: 7. CDR3 coding DNA: TGTGCCAGCAGCGGACTAGCGGGAGGGCCGGTACACGAGCAGTACTTC. Its translation: CASSGLAGGPVHEQYF.

As concerns this clone: Additional DNA sequences in this sample encode the identical CDR3. The gene calls are TRBV18 and TRBJ2-3; no firm D call. The CDR3 is made up of 13 amino acids. The germline V gene encodes CDR1 KGHSH and CDR2 LQKENI. Deletions cut 0 bases from V and 2 bases from J, with 3 bases between. CDR3 DNA: TGTGCCAGCTCACCACCTGCCACAGATACGCAGTATTTT. As protein: CASSPPATDTQYF. Full variable domain (rest looked up from reference TRBV18 and TRBJ2-3): NAGVMQNPRHLVRRRGQEARLRCSPMKGHSHVYWYRQLPEEGLKFMVYLQKENIIDESGMPKERFSAEFPKEGPSILRIQQVVRGDSAAYFCASSPPATDTQYFGPGTRLTVL.

The rearrangement links TRBV27 to TRBJ2-7, with 7 bases fitting TRBD1. The CDR3 is made up of 12 amino acids. Looked up from germline, CDR1 is MNHEY and CDR2 is SMNVEV (reference sequence). Trimming cost V 4 bases and J 4 bases; bases outside gene matches: 1. CDR3 DNA sequence: TGTGCCAGCAGTTCGGACAGGTACGAGCAGTACTTC. It codes for CASSSDRYEQYF.